This passage covers 8 T cell receptor beta chains from one sample sequenced in a study of a mutant IDH1 vaccine in newly diagnosed glioma. Repertoires were generated with immunoSEQ multiplex PCR, while TCRdb's copy carries only in-frame clones and drops some. The table has 95,000 to 100,000 clones, around 90% seen once. The time point is: baseline, week 1 (first vaccination visit). Treatment: pre-vaccination baseline after standard-of-care therapy. The specimen was PBMCs, collected from a glioma patient treated with radiotherapy, temozolomide or both. The receptors stem from a woman between 50 and 59 years old with glioma.

The chain joins TRBV28 to TRBJ1-6; unclear D gene. V lost 3 bases to trimming and J lost 7 bases, with 10 bases between them. The CDR3 runs 14 residues. Per germline, CDR1 MDHEN and CDR2 SYDVKM. This CDR3 reads CASSLGRVNSPLHF. DNA of the CDR3: TGTGCCAGCAGTTTGGGCAGAGTGAATTCACCCCTCCACTTT.

The V gene is TRBV7-9, the J gene TRBJ2-7; D is tentatively TRBD1 or TRBD2 (6 bases each). The CDR3 consists of 14 residues. Germline CDR1 and CDR2: SEHNR and FQNEAQ (reference sequence). Trimming cost V 1 base and J 6 bases, with 13 bases left between them. CDR3 protein: CASSLVSGAGEQYF. The CDR3 bases are TGTGCCAGCAGCTTAGTTTCGGGGGCCGGCGAGCAGTACTTC.

As concerns this clone: At one end the junction does not follow the germline gene, possibly because of a read error. The V and J genes are TRBV7-7 and TRBJ2-5; TRBD2 aligns across 14 bases. Germline assignment: CDR1 SSHAT and CDR2 FNYEAQ (reference sequence). The CDR3 is 16 residues long. CDR3 loop: CASSSGTSGSRETQYF. The CDR3 nucleotides are TGTGCTAGCAGCTCAGGGACTAGCGGGAGCCGGGAGACCCAGTACTTC.

The chain joins TRBV11-2 to TRBJ2-5; 13 bases agree with TRBD2. This CDR3 region has 17 residues. The germline V gene encodes CDR1 SGHAT and CDR2 FQNNGV. V lost 3 bases and J lost 4; bases outside the gene matches: 8. The chain's CDR3 is CASSLATSGRAGETQYF. Written as DNA, the CDR3 is TGTGCCAGCAGCTTGGCTACTAGCGGGAGGGCCGGAGAGACCCAGTACTTC.

This clone was detected only once. The rearrangement uses TRBV15 and TRBJ2-1; D call uncertain. The V end was cut by 3 bases, the J end by 12 bases, with 18 bases between. CDR1 LNHNV and CDR2 YYDKDF come from the germline V gene (reference sequence). CDR3 length equals 14 residues. CDR3 sequence reads: CATSRPNEQARQFF. In DNA, the CDR3 is TGTGCCACCAGCAGGCCCAATGAGCAGGCTAGGCAGTTCTTC.

The rearrangement links TRBV9 to TRBJ1-2; D is undetermined. CDR3 length equals 16 residues. Germline-derived CDR1 and CDR2 are SGDLS and YYNGEE. V was shortened by 3 bases and J by 8 bases, with 23 bases between the two germline ends. The DNA for the CDR3 is TGTGCCAGCAGCGGAACCCCCGGCTCGCGGCATGGGGGCTACACCTTC. This gives the protein CASSGTPGSRHGGYTF.

The chain uses TRBV18 and TRBJ1-4, with D possibly being TRBD1 (5 bases). The V gene's germline CDR1 is KGHSH and CDR2 LQKENI. Trimming removed 5 bases at V and 1 base at J, with 14 bases between. The CDR3 contains 16 residues. The CDR3 DNA reads TGTGCCAGCTCAAACCGGGACCTCCGAACTAATGAAAAACTGTTTTTT. It yields the protein CASSNRDLRTNEKLFF.

The rearrangement joins TRBV6-1 to TRBJ2-1, with TRBD2 matching 8 bases. Trimming took 5 bases from V and 2 from J; bases not matched to a gene: 5. CDR3 length equals 15 residues. Germline CDR1 and CDR2: MNHNS and SASEGT. The DNA for the CDR3 is TGTGCCAGCAGTCCGACTAGCGAGGCCTACAATGAGCAGTTCTTC. Protein product: CASSPTSEAYNEQFF.